This T cell receptor beta chain was sequenced in a study of blood T cell repertoires in COVID-19. Study as a whole: T cells, B-cell-depleted T cells, or PBMCs supplied cDNA or gDNA.

The V and J ends lost 5 bases and 5 bases, in that order; junction bases with no gene match: 19. This CDR3 is 18 amino acids long. Germline V gene data show CDR1 as MGHRA and CDR2 as YSYEKL. Assay used: immunoSEQ multiplex PCR; TCRdb lists only in-frame clones, some missing. The table includes approximately 200,000 clones, approximately 80% detected once. Two negative PCRs, clearance, or symptom resolution had been documented for recovered Cohort 3 donors. The chain combines TRBV4-1 with TRBJ2-7, with 9 bases aligning to TRBD2. The receptor comes from a man aged 35-49 years who had recovered from COVID-19. Specimen: PBMCs or T cells enriched from blood (not recorded which). CDR3 in DNA: TGCGCCAGCAGCGCCCGGGGAGCGGGAGGACCCCGCGGGGACGAGCAGTACTTC. Protein sequence: CASSARGAGGPRGDEQYF.